The clone carrying this T cell receptor beta chain was found many times. Its specificity is unknown. The TCRbeta library was prepared with unique molecular identifiers. TCRdb called the PCR reads again in MiXCR, with one record for every CDR3 protein. Among about 440,000 distinct CDR3 sequences listed, roughly two fifths were seen once. These data are taken from a study of T-cell reconstitution after alpha-beta-depleted transplantation in children. V lost 4 bases and J 2 bases, leaving 15 bases between the germline ends. Germline V gene data show CDR1 as MGHRA and CDR2 as YSYEKL. The CDR3 runs 15 residues. Findings and caveats of the study: At the one-year point after transplant, T-cell counts and TCRbeta diversity were found to come mostly from T cells that had been newly produced.

The receptor comes from a girl aged 2 to 9 with aplastic anemia, due to receive a stem cell transplant. This chain links TRBV4-1 with TRBJ2-7; D is perhaps TRBD2 (6 bases). Material: PBMCs, obtained before TCRalphabeta/CD19-depleted stem cell transplant. CDR3 amino acids: CASSPRDLLTYEQYF. CDR3 nucleotides: TGCGCCAGCAGCCCCCGGGACTTATTAACCTACGAGCAGTACTTC.